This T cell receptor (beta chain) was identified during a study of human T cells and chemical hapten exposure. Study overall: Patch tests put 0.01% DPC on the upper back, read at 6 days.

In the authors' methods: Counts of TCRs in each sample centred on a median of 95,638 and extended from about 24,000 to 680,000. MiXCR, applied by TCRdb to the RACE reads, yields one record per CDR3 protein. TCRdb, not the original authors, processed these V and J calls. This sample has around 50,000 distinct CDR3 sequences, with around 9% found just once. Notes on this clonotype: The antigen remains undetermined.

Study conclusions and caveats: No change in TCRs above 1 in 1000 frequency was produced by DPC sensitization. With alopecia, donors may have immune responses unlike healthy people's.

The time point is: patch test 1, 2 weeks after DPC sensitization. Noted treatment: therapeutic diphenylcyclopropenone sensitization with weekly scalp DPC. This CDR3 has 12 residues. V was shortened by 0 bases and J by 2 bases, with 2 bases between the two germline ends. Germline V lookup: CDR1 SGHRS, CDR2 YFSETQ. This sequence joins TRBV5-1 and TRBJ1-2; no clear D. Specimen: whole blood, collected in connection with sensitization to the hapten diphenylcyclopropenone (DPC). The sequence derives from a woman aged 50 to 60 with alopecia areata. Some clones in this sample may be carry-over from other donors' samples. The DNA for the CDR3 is TGCGCCAGCAGCTTGGACAACTATGGCTACACCTTC. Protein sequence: CASSLDNYGYTF.